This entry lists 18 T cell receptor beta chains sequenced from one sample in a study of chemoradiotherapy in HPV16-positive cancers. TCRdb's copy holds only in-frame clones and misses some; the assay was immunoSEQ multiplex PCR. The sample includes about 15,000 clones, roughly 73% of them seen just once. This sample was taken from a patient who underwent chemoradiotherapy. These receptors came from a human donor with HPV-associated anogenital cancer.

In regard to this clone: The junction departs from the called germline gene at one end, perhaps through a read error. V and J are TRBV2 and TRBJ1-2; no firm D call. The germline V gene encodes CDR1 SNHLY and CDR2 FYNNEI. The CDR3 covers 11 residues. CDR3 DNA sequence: TGTGCCAGCAGTGAGGCCCTCGATTCCCGCTTC. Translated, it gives CASSEALDSRF.

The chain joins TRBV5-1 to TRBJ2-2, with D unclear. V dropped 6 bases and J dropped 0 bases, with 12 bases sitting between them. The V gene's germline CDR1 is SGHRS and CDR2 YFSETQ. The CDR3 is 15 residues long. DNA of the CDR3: TGCGCCAGCACCTTACGGCATCCGAACACCGGGGAGCTGTTTTTT. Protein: CASTLRHPNTGELFF. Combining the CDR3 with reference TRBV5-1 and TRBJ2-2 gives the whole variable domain KAGVTQTPRYLIKTRGQQVTLSCSPISGHRSVSWYQQTPGQGLQFLFEYFSETQRNKGNFPGRFSGRQFSNSRSEMNVSTLELGDSALYLCASTLRHPNTGELFFGEGSRLTVL.

The DNA of the CDR3 is TGTGCCAGCAGCTTGCGCCAGCCGAACACCGGGGAGCTGTTTTTT. This codes for CASSLRQPNTGELFF. The rearrangement links TRBV7-9 to TRBJ2-2, with no clear D. The CDR3 runs 15 residues. The V end lost 3 bases, the J end lost 0 bases, and 8 bases lay between the germline ends. The germline V gene encodes CDR1 SEHNR and CDR2 FQNEAQ (reference sequence).

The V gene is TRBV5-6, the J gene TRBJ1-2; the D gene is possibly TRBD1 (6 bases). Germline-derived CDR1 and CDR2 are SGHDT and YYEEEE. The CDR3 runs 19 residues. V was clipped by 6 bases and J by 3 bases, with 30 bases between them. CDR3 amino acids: CASTTRYRDLTREDYGYTF. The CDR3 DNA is TGTGCCAGCACGACACGATACAGGGACTTAACCCGTGAGGACTATGGCTACACCTTC. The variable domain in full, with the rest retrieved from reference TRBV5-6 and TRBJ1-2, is DAGVTQSPTHLIKTRGQQVTLRCSPKSGHDTVSWYQQALGQGPQFIFQYYEEEERQRGNFPDRFSGHQFPNYSSELNVNALLLGDSALYLCASTTRYRDLTREDYGYTFGSGTRLTVV.

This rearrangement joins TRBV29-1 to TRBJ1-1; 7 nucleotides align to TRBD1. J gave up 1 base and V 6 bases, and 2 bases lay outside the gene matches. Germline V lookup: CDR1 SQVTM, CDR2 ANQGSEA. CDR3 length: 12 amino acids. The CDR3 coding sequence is TGCAGCGTGGGACAGAGGAACACTGAAGCTTTCTTT. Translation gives CSVGQRNTEAFF.

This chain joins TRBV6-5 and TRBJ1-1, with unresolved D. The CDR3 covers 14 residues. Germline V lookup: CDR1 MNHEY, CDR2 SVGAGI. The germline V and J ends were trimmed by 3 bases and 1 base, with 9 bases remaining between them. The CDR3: CASSYYAENTEAFF. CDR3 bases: TGTGCCAGCAGTTATTATGCGGAGAACACTGAAGCTTTCTTT.

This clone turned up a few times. CDR3 DNA sequence: TGTGCCAGCAGTTCCCTCCGGACAGGCGCTGGCTACACCTTC. Residues: CASSSLRTGAGYTF. This chain joins TRBV27 and TRBJ1-2, with 7 bases aligning to TRBD1. Germline loops: CDR1 MNHEY, CDR2 SMNVEV (reference sequence). The CDR3 length is 14 residues. V shed 4 bases and J 7 bases; nucleotides not matched to a gene: 9.

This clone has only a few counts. The DNA for the CDR3 is TGTGCCAGCAGTTACGGGCGTGTTGGAAACACCATATATTTT. As protein: CASSYGRVGNTIYF. The chain couples TRBV6-6 to TRBJ1-3; D is unresolved. The germline V gene encodes CDR1 MNHNY and CDR2 SVGAGI (reference sequence). The CDR3 contains 14 residues. V was clipped by 2 bases and J by 3 bases, with 8 bases between them.

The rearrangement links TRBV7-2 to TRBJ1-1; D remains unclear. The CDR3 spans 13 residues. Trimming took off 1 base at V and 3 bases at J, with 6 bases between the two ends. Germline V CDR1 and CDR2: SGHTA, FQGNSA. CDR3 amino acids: CASSLDRDTEAFF. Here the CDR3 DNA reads TGTGCCAGCAGCTTAGACAGAGACACTGAAGCTTTCTTT.

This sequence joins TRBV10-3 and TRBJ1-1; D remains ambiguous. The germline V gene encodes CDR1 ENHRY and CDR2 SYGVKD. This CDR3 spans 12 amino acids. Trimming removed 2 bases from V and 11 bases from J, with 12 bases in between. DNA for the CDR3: TGTGCCATCAGTGAGAATAGTATGTGGGCTTTCTTT. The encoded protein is CAISENSMWAFF.

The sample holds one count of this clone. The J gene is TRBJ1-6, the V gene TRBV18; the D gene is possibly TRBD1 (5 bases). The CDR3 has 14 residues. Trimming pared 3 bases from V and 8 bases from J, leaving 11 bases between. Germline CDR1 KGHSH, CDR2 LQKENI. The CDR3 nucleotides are TGTGCCAGCTCACCGTCCAGGGCTGATTCACCCCTCCACTTT. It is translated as CASSPSRADSPLHF.

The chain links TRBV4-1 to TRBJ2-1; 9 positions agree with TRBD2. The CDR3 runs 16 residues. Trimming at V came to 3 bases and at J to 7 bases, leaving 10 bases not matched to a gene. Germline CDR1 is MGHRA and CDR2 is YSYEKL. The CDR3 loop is CASSHRAASGGNEQFF. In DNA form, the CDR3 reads TGCGCCAGCAGCCACCGGGCGGCAAGCGGGGGGAATGAGCAGTTCTTC.

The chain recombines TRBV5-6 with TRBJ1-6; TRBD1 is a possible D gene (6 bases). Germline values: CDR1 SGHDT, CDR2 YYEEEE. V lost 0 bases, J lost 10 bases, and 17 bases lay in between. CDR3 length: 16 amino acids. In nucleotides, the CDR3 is TGTGCCAGCAGCTTGGGCCCGGACGCAGGGGTCTCACCCCTCCACTTT. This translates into CASSLGPDAGVSPLHF.

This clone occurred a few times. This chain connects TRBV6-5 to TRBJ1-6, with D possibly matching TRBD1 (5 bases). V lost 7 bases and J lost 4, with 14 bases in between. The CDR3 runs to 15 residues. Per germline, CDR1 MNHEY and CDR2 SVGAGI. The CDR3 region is CASNQQDRYNSPLHF. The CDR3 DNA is TGTGCCAGCAATCAACAGGACCGTTATAATTCACCCCTCCACTTT.

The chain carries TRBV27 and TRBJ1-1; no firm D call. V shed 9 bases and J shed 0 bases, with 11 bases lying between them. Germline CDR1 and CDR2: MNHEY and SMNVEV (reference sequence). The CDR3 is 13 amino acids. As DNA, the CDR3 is TGTGCCAGTTCAACCAAACTGAACACTGAAGCTTTCTTT. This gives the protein CASSTKLNTEAFF.

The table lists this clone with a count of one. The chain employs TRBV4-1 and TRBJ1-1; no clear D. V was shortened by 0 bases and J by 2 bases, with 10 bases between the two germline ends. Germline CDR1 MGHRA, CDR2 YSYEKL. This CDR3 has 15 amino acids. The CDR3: CASSQDYSINTEAFF. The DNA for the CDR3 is TGCGCCAGCAGCCAAGATTACAGCATTAACACTGAAGCTTTCTTT.

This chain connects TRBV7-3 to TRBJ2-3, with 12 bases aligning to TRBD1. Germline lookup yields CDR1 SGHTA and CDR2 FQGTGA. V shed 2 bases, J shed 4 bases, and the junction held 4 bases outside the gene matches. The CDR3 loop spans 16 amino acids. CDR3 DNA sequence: TGTGCCAGCAGCTTAGGGGGACAGGGGGCATCAGATACGCAGTATTTT. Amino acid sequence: CASSLGGQGASDTQYF.

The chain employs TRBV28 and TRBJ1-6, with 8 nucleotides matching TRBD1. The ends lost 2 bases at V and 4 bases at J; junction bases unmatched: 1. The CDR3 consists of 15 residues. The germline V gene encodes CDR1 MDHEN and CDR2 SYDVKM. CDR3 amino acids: CASSLQGAYNSPLHF. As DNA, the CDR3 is TGTGCCAGCAGTTTACAGGGGGCTTATAATTCACCCCTCCACTTT. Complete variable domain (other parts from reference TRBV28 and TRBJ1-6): DVKVTQSSRYLVKRTGEKVFLECVQDMDHENMFWYRQDPGLGLRLIYFSYDVKMKEKGDIPEGYSVSREKKERFSLILESASTNQTSMYLCASSLQGAYNSPLHFGNGTRLTVT.